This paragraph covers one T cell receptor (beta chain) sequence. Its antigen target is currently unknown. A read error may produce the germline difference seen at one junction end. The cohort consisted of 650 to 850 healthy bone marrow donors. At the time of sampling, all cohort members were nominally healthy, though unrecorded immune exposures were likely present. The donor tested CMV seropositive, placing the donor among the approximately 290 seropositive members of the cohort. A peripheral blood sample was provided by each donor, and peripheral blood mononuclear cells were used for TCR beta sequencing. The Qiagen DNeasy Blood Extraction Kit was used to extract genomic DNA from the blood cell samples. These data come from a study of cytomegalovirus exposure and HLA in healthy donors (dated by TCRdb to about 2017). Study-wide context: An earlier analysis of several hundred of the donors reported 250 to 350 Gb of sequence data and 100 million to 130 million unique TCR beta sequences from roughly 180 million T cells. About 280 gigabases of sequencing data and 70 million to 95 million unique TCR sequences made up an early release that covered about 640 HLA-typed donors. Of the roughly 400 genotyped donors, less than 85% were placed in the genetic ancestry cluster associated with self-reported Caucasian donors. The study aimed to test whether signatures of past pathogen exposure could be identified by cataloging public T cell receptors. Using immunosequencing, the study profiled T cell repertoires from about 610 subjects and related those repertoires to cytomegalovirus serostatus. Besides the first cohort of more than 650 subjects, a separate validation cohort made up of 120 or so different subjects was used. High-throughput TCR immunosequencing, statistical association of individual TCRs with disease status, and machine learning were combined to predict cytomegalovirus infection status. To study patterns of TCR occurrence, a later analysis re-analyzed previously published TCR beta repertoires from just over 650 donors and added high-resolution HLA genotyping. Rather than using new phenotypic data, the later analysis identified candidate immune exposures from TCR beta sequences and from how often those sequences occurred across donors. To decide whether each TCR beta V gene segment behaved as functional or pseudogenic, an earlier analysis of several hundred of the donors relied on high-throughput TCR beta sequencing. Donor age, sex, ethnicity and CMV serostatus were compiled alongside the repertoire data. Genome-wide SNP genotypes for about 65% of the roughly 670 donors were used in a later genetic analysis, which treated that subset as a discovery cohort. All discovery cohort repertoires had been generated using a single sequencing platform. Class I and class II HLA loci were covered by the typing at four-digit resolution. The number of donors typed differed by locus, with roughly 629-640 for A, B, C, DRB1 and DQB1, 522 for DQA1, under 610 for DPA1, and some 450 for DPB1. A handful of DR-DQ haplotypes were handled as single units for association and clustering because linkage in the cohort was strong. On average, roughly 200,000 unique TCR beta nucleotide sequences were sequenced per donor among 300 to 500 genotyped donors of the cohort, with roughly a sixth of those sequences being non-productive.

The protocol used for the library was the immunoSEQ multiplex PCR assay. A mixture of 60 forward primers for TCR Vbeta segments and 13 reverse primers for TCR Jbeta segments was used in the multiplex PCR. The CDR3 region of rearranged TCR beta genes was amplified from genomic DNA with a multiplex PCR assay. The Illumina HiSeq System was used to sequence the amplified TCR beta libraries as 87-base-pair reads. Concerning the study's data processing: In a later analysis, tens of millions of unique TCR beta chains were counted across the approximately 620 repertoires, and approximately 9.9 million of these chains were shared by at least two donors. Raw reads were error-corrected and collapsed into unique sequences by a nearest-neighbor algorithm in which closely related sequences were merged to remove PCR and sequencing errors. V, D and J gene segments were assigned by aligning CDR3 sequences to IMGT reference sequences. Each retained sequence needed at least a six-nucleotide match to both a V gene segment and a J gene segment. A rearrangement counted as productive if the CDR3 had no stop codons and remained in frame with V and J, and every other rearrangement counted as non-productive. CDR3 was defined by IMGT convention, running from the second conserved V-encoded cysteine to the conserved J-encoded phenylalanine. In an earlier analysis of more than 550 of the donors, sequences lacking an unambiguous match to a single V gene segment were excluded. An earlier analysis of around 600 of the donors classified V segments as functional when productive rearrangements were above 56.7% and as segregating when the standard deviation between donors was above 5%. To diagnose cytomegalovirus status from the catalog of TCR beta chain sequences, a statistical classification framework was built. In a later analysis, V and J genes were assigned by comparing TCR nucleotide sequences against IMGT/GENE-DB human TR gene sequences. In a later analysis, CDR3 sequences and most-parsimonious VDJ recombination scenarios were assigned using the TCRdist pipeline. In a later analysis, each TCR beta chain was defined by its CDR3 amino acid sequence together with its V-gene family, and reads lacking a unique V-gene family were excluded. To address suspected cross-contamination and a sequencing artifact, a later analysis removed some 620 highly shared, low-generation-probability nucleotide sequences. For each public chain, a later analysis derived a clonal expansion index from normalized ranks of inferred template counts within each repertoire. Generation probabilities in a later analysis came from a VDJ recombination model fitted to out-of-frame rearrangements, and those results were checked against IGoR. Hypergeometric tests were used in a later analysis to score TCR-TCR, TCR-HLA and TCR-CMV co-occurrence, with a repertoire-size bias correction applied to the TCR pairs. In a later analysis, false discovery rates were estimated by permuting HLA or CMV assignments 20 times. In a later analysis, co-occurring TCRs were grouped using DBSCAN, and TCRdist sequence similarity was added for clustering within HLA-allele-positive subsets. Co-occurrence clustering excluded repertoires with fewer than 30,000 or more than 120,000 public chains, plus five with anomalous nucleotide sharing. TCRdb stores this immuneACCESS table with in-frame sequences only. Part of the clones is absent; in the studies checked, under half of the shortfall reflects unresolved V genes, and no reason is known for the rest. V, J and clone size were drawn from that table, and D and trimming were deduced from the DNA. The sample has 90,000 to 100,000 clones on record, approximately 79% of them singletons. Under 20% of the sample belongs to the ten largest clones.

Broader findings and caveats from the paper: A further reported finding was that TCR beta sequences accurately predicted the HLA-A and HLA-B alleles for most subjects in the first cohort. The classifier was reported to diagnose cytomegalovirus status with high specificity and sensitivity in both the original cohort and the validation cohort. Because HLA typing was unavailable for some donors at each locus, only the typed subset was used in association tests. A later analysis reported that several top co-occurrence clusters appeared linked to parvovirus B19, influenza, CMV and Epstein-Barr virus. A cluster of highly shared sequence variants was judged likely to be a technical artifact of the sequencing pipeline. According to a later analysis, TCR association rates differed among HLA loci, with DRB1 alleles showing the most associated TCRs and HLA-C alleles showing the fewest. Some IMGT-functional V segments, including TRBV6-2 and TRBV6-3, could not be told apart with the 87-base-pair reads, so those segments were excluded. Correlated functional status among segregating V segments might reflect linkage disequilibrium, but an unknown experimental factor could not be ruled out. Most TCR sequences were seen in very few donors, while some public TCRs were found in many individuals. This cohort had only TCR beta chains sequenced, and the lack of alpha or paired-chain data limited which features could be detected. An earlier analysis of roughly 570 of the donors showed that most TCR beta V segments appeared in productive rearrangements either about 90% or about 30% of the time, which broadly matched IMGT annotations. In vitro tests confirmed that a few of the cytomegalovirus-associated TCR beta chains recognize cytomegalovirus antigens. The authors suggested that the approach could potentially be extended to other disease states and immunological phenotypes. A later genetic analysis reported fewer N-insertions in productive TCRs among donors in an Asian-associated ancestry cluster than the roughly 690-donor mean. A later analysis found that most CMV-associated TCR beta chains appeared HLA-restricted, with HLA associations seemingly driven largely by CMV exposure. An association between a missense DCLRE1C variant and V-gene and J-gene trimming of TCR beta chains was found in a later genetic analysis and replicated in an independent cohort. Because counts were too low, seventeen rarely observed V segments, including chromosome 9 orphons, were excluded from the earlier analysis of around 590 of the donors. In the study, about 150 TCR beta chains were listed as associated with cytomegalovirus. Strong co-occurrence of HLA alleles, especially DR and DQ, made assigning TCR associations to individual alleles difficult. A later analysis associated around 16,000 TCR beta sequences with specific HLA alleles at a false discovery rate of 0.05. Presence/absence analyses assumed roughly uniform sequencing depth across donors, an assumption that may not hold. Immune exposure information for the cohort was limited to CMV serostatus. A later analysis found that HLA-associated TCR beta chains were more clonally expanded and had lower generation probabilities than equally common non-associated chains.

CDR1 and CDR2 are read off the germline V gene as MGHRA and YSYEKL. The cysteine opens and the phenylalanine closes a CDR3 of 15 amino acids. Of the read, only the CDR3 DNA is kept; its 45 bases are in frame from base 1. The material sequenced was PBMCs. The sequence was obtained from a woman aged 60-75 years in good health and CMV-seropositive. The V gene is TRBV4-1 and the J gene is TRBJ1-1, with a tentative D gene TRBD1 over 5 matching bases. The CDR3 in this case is CASSQDPGLNAEAFF. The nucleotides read TGCGCCAGCAGCCAAGACCCGGGACTGAACGCTGAAGCTTTCTTT.